Sequencing of this T cell receptor (beta chain) was carried out in a study of blood T cell repertoires in COVID-19. About the study: Spain, Italy and the United States supplied samples that represented acute and convalescent COVID-19.

Participants, roughly 18 to 89 years old, spanned around 25 US areas. For recovered donors of Cohort 3, there were two negative PCRs, clearance, or symptom resolution. Measured with immunoSEQ multiplex PCR; TCRdb has only the in-frame clones, and not every one. The sample consists of some 190,000 clones, approximately 88% of them appearing once. Germline values: CDR1 SGDLS, CDR2 YYNGEE. CDR3 length equals 16 residues. The V end was cut by 1 base, the J end by 0 bases, with 10 bases between. This clonotype was sampled from a woman between 25 and 40 years old who had recovered from COVID-19. J is TRBJ2-2 and V is TRBV9; perhaps TRBD1 as D (6 bases). Sequencing was performed on PBMCs or T cells enriched from blood (not recorded which). The chain's CDR3 is CASSVTGHPNTGELFF. The DNA for the CDR3 is TGTGCCAGCAGCGTAACGGGACATCCGAACACCGGGGAGCTGTTTTTT.